A selection of T cell receptor beta chains follows, all from one sample in a study of T cells in Graves' hyperthyroidism and ophthalmopathy. Each CDR3 protein gets one entry after TCRdb re-called the multiplex PCR reads with MiXCR. The sample carries roughly 200,000 distinct CDR3 sequences, approximately 20% recorded once. Sequencing used blood. The origin of the receptors is a man between 40 and 49 years old with Graves' hyperthyroidism. The CDR3 runs from the conserved cysteine through the conserved F or W. D genes are given only for firm matches. Clone size is given for some rows only: seen once, a few or many times, or a class if the clone is expanded.

j_call v_call d_call clone_size cdr3_aa cdr3_nt
TRBJ2-1 TRBV9 TRBD2 - CASSAGTGTSGGALYNEQFF TGTGCCAGCAGCGCGGGAACCGGGACTAGCGGGGGGGCCCTTTACAATGAGCAGTTCTTC
TRBJ2-3 TRBV12-3/TRBV12-4 - many CASSSTSRGDTQYF TGTGCCAGCAGTTCGACTAGCAGGGGAGATACGCAGTATTTT
TRBJ1-1 TRBV28 - many CASSPPTLNTEAFF TGTGCCAGCAGTCCCCCAACACTGAACACTGAAGCTTTCTTT
TRBJ1-1 TRBV6-2/TRBV6-3 - many CASGPDSYRKTEAFF TGTGCCAGCGGTCCAGACAGCTACCGGAAGACTGAAGCTTTCTTT
TRBJ2-3 TRBV9 - once CASSWSWETDTQYF TGTGCCAGCAGTTGGAGCTGGGAGACAGATACGCAGTATTTT
TRBJ2-3 TRBV11-3 - many CASSLGRSTDTQYF TGTGCCAGCAGCTTGGGGCGGTCCACAGATACGCAGTATTTT
TRBJ2-2 TRBV7-9 - - CASSSPVTGIAGELFF TGTGCCAGCAGCTCCCCCGTGACGGGGATCGCCGGGGAGCTGTTTTTT
TRBJ2-2 TRBV24-1 - - CATSDSAGENTGELFF TGTGCCACCAGTGATTCCGCTGGGGAAAACACCGGGGAGCTGTTTTTT
TRBJ2-3 TRBV7-9 TRBD2 many CASQRGDTDTQYF TGTGCCAGCCAGCGGGGGGACACAGATACGCAGTATTTT
TRBJ1-3 TRBV2 TRBD1 - CASSETPGGPGNTIYF TGTGCCAGCAGTGAAACTCCAGGGGGTCCTGGAAACACCATATATTTT
TRBJ2-2 TRBV18 TRBD2 many CASSLTGGANTGELFF TGTGCCAGCAGCTTAACCGGGGGGGCGAACACCGGGGAGCTGTTTTTT
TRBJ1-2 TRBV5-1 - many CASTSQEGYGYTF TGCGCCAGCACTAGCCAGGAGGGCTATGGCTACACCTTC
TRBJ2-4 TRBV11-2 - - CASSGVDLAKDIQYF TGTGCCAGCAGCGGCGTTGATTTAGCCAAAGACATTCAGTACTTC
TRBJ2-1 TRBV28 TRBD2 many CASSSGLAGGIYNEQFF TGTGCCAGCAGTTCCGGACTAGCGGGGGGAATCTACAATGAGCAGTTCTTC
TRBJ2-3 TRBV5-1 - many CASSWSGDTQYF TGCGCCAGCAGCTGGAGCGGAGATACGCAGTATTTT
TRBJ1-5 TRBV6-5 TRBD1 few CASSYLTGGNQPQHF TGTGCCAGCAGTTACTTAACAGGGGGCAATCAGCCCCAGCATTTT
TRBJ1-5 TRBV12-3/TRBV12-4 - many CASSPAGRNQPQHF TGTGCCAGCAGTCCCGCGGGTCGCAATCAGCCCCAGCATTTT
TRBJ2-2 TRBV29-1 TRBD1 few CSVAAGGNTGELFF TGCAGCGTTGCGGCAGGGGGGAACACCGGGGAGCTGTTTTTT
TRBJ1-1 TRBV2 TRBD1 many CASIGAGGIEAFF TGTGCCAGCATTGGGGCAGGGGGAATTGAAGCTTTCTTT
TRBJ2-6 TRBV2 TRBD1 - CASSEGQGPAGANVLTF TGTGCCAGCAGTGAGGGACAGGGGCCCGCCGGGGCCAACGTCCTGACTTTC
TRBJ1-1 TRBV18 - many CASSPVTVSNTEAFF TGTGCCAGCTCACCAGTAACAGTCTCGAACACTGAAGCTTTCTTT
TRBJ2-3 TRBV7-2 - many CASSPSPDTQYF TGTGCCAGCAGCCCTTCTCCAGATACGCAGTATTTT
TRBJ1-1 TRBV4-2 - many CASSQISGTEAFF TGTGCCAGCAGCCAAATTAGCGGCACTGAAGCTTTCTTT
TRBJ1-2 TRBV20-1 - - CGAKENGYTF TGCGGTGCTAAGGAGAATGGCTACACCTTC
TRBJ2-5 TRBV7-6 - - CASSLDFGGRETQYF TGTGCCAGCAGCTTAGATTTTGGGGGCCGGGAGACCCAGTACTTC
TRBJ1-4 TRBV18 - many CASSATKGGEEKLFF TGTGCCAGCTCAGCCACGAAGGGCGGTGAAGAAAAACTGTTTTTT
TRBJ2-3 TRBV7-9 TRBD2 many CASSTKTSGGSSTDTQYF TGTGCCAGCAGCACCAAGACTAGCGGGGGTTCTAGCACAGATACGCAGTATTTT
TRBJ2-6 TRBV14 - few CASSQVPGLNSGANVLTF TGTGCCAGCAGCCAAGTCCCGGGACTCAACTCTGGGGCCAACGTCCTGACTTTC
TRBJ2-7 TRBV15 TRBD2 many CATSSGGASSYEQYF TGTGCCACCAGCAGCGGGGGGGCTAGCAGCTACGAGCAGTACTTC
TRBJ2-7 TRBV3-1 - many CASSQVARSYEQYF TGTGCCAGCAGCCAAGTCGCCAGATCCTACGAGCAGTACTTC
TRBJ2-2 TRBV9 - few CASSDRRSGGATNTGELFF TGTGCCAGCAGTGATAGACGGAGTGGGGGGGCCACGAACACCGGGGAGCTGTTTTTT
TRBJ2-1 TRBV10-2 TRBD1 few CASSRTGGNLNEQFF TGCGCCAGCAGTCGGACAGGGGGCAATCTAAATGAGCAGTTCTTC
TRBJ1-2 TRBV6-1 - few CASSYAAAYGYTF TGTGCCAGCAGTTACGCGGCAGCCTATGGCTACACCTTC
TRBJ2-1 TRBV12-3/TRBV12-4 - many CASSFNGHLEQFF TGTGCCAGCAGTTTTAATGGACATCTTGAGCAGTTCTTC
TRBJ2-1 TRBV7-8 - - CASSFDPNGVVNEQFF TGTGCCAGCAGCTTTGACCCTAACGGGGTGGTTAATGAGCAGTTCTTC
TRBJ2-1 TRBV12-3/TRBV12-4 TRBD2 many CASSSSGGSYNEQFF TGTGCCAGCAGCTCAAGCGGGGGCTCCTACAATGAGCAGTTCTTC
TRBJ2-1 TRBV6-1 TRBD1 many CASSRLTGQVLNEQFF TGTGCCAGCAGTAGACTTACGGGACAGGTTCTCAATGAGCAGTTCTTC
TRBJ2-5 TRBV5-5 - many CASSLEWYQETQYF TGTGCCAGCAGCTTGGAATGGTACCAAGAGACCCAGTACTTC
TRBJ1-2 TRBV15 TRBD1 - CATSRRDRDIEGYTF TGTGCCACCAGCAGAAGGGACAGGGACATAGAGGGCTACACCTTC
TRBJ1-5 TRBV7-2 - - CASSLWADNQPQHF TGTGCCAGCAGCTTATGGGCAGATAATCAGCCCCAGCATTTT
TRBJ1-1 TRBV12-3/TRBV12-4 - - CASSVSRTEAFF TGTGCCAGCAGTGTAAGTCGGACTGAAGCTTTCTTT
TRBJ1-6 TRBV6-1 TRBD1 many CANSDRAYNSPLHF TGTGCCAATTCGGACAGGGCGTATAATTCACCCCTCCACTTT
TRBJ1-6 TRBV6-5 - few CASSYSRPNNSPLHF TGTGCCAGCAGTTACTCGCGGCCTAATAATTCACCCCTCCACTTT
TRBJ2-6 TRBV28 TRBD1 many CASSLRTGFSGANVLTF TGTGCCAGCAGTTTGAGGACAGGGTTCTCTGGGGCCAACGTCCTGACTTTC
TRBJ2-7 TRBV15 - many CATSRDPGYEQYF TGTGCCACCAGCAGAGATCCAGGCTACGAGCAGTACTTC
TRBJ1-1 TRBV6-1 TRBD1 many CASSEKTIGGTGTDTEAFF TGTGCCAGCAGTGAAAAGACAATTGGGGGGACAGGGACAGACACTGAAGCTTTCTTT
TRBJ1-1 TRBV20-1 - many CSAQQWVWAEAFF TGCAGTGCTCAACAATGGGTGTGGGCTGAAGCTTTCTTT
TRBJ2-1 TRBV20-1 - many CSASGASYNEQFF TGCAGTGCTAGCGGGGCATCCTACAATGAGCAGTTCTTC
TRBJ2-3 TRBV20-1 TRBD1 many CSAEQGADTQYF TGCAGTGCTGAGCAGGGGGCAGATACGCAGTATTTT
TRBJ1-2 TRBV11-3 - many CASSQIRHNYGYTF TGTGCCAGCAGCCAAATAAGACATAACTATGGCTACACCTTC
TRBJ2-3 TRBV28 - many CASSGGAGSTDTQYF TGTGCCAGCAGTGGGGGAGCCGGGAGCACAGATACGCAGTATTTT
TRBJ1-4 TRBV15 - - CATSRPPEGLFF TGTGCCACCAGCAGACCTCCAGAAGGACTGTTTTTT
TRBJ2-7 TRBV10-3 TRBD1 many CAISATGQSYEQYF TGTGCCATCAGTGCAACGGGACAGTCCTACGAGCAGTACTTC
TRBJ2-3 TRBV7-6 - many CASSLAISDTQYF TGTGCCAGCAGCTTAGCGATTTCGGATACGCAGTATTTT
TRBJ1-5 TRBV28 - many CASSFLGSNQPQHF TGTGCCAGCAGTTTCCTGGGGAGCAATCAGCCCCAGCATTTT
TRBJ1-2 TRBV7-2 - many CASSLVGSPDYYGYTF TGTGCCAGCAGCTTAGTAGGTAGTCCCGACTACTATGGCTACACCTTC
TRBJ1-3 TRBV11-1 - few CASSSPLTGVFGNTIYF TGTGCCAGCAGCTCGCCTTTGACAGGTGTATTTGGAAACACCATATATTTT
TRBJ2-3 TRBV5-8 - - CASSFGGSPGTDTQYF TGTGCCAGCAGCTTTGGGGGAAGCCCGGGCACAGATACGCAGTATTTT
TRBJ2-5 TRBV7-3 TRBD2 once CASSLIGGAQETQYF TGTGCCAGCAGCTTAATCGGGGGGGCCCAAGAGACCCAGTACTTC
TRBJ1-2 TRBV27 - - CANPGRHRSGYTF TGTGCCAACCCGGGACGCCACCGGAGTGGCTACACCTTC